These 6 T cell receptor beta chains came from one sample sequenced in a study of regulatory T cells in long-lasting Graves disease. Stated time point: newly diagnosed GD, antithyroid drugs for less than 3 months. PBMC-derived RNA was used for the TCR library. Researchers made TCR beta libraries by using iRepertoire HTBI primers and running Arm-PCR on CDR3 regions. TCRdb processed the multiplex PCR reads anew with MiXCR; each CDR3 protein has one entry. Of roughly 610,000 distinct CDR3 sequences listed, approximately 15% were seen once; the top ten hold around 18%. This sample was also put to use in a study of T cells in Graves' hyperthyroidism and ophthalmopathy.

The source was peripheral blood mononuclear cells (PBMCs), collected at new diagnosis, from a patient treated with antithyroid drugs. The receptors originated from a woman in her 30s with Graves disease.

Worth noting for this clonotype: A junction end diverges from the germline sequence, so it may reflect a read error. The V gene is TRBV28, the J gene TRBJ2-7; 9 nucleotides line up with TRBD1. The CDR3 length is 15 residues. Per the germline V gene, CDR1 is MDHEN and CDR2 is SYDVKM. CDR3 loop: CASSSPGQGGGERYF. CDR3 in DNA: TGTGCCAGCAGTTCTCCGGGACAGGGTGGTGGGGAGCGGTACTTC.

Points on this clonotype: An end of the junction differs from the germline gene, which may be a read error. This chain joins TRBV14 and TRBJ2-2; 11 bases line up with TRBD2. CDR3 length equals 15 residues. Germline CDR1 and CDR2: SGHDN and FVKESK. CDR3: CAGSRIAGGTGELFF. Written as DNA, the CDR3 is TGTGCCGGCAGCCGGATAGCGGGAGGGACCGGGGAGCTGTTTTTT. Supplemented by reference TRBV14 and TRBJ2-2, the full variable domain reads EAGVTQFPSHSVIEKGQTVTLRCDPISGHDNLYWYRRVMGKEIKFLLHFVKESKQDESGMPNNRFLAERTGGTYSTLKVQPAELEDSGVYFCAGSRIAGGTGELFFGEGSRLTVL.

The chain combines TRBV10-2 with TRBJ2-3; perhaps TRBD1 as D (6 bases). V gave up 2 bases and J gave up 9 bases, with 21 bases separating them. This CDR3 has 16 amino acids. Germline V gene data show CDR1 as WSHSY and CDR2 as SAAADI. The CDR3 here is CASSEGAGVNLWTQYF. The DNA of the CDR3 is TGCGCCAGCAGTGAGGGGGCAGGGGTAAATCTATGGACGCAGTATTTT.

Many counts were recorded for this clonotype. The gene calls are TRBV25-1 and TRBJ2-7; D gene uncertain. The CDR3 runs 13 residues. V was clipped by 0 bases and J by 5 bases, with 8 bases between them. Looked up from germline, CDR1 is MGHDK and CDR2 is SYGVNS. The CDR3, as DNA: TGTGCCAGCAGTGAATATCATGGTAACGAGCAGTACTTC. This codes for CASSEYHGNEQYF.

The CDR3 here is CASSPGGGGQGQPQHF. Written as DNA, the CDR3 is TGTGCCAGCAGCCCAGGAGGTGGGGGGCAAGGTCAGCCCCAGCATTTT. The chain joins TRBV9 to TRBJ1-5, with D possibly matching TRBD1 (6 bases). This CDR3 is 16 amino acids long. Trimming removed 4 bases from V and 6 bases from J, with 20 bases in between. Germline V gene data show CDR1 as SGDLS and CDR2 as YYNGEE.

This chain links TRBV12-3 or TRBV12-4 with TRBJ1-2; no clear D. This CDR3 contains 14 residues. Trimming cost V 2 bases and J 5 bases, with 12 bases left between them. This CDR3 is CASSLKGRAYGYTF. The CDR3 DNA reads TGTGCCAGCAGTTTAAAGGGTCGGGCATATGGCTACACCTTC.